A selection of T cell receptor beta chains follows, all from one sample in a study of blood T cell repertoires in COVID-19. Data came from immunoSEQ multiplex PCR; TCRdb stores just in-frame clones and leaves some out. This sample has about 330,000 clones, with around 85% found just once. The sample was peripheral blood. The receptors come from a human donor in a cohort sampled during active COVID-19. Each CDR3 is given with its conserved first and last residue. Each record gives: V gene, J gene, CDR3 protein.

v_gene: TRBV3-1/TRBV3-2
j_gene: TRBJ2-2
CDR3aa: CASSHTTGTGELFF

v_gene: TRBV18
j_gene: TRBJ2-1
CDR3aa: CASSPGRVYNEQFF

v_gene: TRBV14
j_gene: TRBJ1-2
CDR3aa: CASSLTAYGYTF

v_gene: TRBV7-9
j_gene: TRBJ1-2
CDR3aa: CASSFTGETGYTF

v_gene: TRBV7-3
j_gene: TRBJ2-1
CDR3aa: CASSLTQGVDEQFF

v_gene: TRBV11-2
j_gene: TRBJ2-1
CDR3aa: CASRRTGDYNEQFF

v_gene: TRBV6-1
j_gene: TRBJ1-3
CDR3aa: CASSVTGGATGNTIYF

v_gene: TRBV5-1
j_gene: TRBJ1-2
CDR3aa: CASSLGQGAMYGYTF

v_gene: TRBV25-1
j_gene: TRBJ2-1
CDR3aa: CASSPDGSEQFF

v_gene: TRBV5-4
j_gene: TRBJ1-5
CDR3aa: CASSRDRDQPQHF

v_gene: TRBV6-2/TRBV6-3
j_gene: TRBJ1-4
CDR3aa: CASSYEQEKLFF

v_gene: TRBV9
j_gene: TRBJ1-2
CDR3aa: CASSVGEHWAGYTF

v_gene: TRBV6-5
j_gene: TRBJ1-1
CDR3aa: CASSYLRTGGSTEAFF

v_gene: TRBV24-1
j_gene: TRBJ2-3
CDR3aa: CATSDTRAGDTQYF

v_gene: TRBV7-9
j_gene: TRBJ2-7
CDR3aa: CASSPGTSGVISYEQYF

v_gene: TRBV5-1
j_gene: TRBJ2-7
CDR3aa: CASSFLDRESEQYF

v_gene: TRBV7-9
j_gene: TRBJ2-2
CDR3aa: CASSLAGGHTGELFF

v_gene: TRBV19
j_gene: TRBJ1-5
CDR3aa: CASSPRQGAGQPQHF

v_gene: TRBV7-2
j_gene: TRBJ2-7
CDR3aa: CASSLAAGGGEQYF

v_gene: TRBV6-2/TRBV6-3
j_gene: TRBJ1-3
CDR3aa: CASSYPWDRRNTIYF

v_gene: TRBV7-9
j_gene: TRBJ1-3
CDR3aa: CASSLVSGGLRNTIYF

v_gene: TRBV25-1
j_gene: TRBJ1-6
CDR3aa: CASSGGGGNSPLYF

v_gene: TRBV10-1
j_gene: TRBJ2-4
CDR3aa: CASSGDRGDIQYF

v_gene: TRBV7-9
j_gene: TRBJ1-6
CDR3aa: CASSPPLGRINSPLHF